Included here is one T cell receptor beta chain sequence, with context. Its antigen remains unknown. This record comes from a study of T cell repertoires in cytomegalovirus infection. Study context: CMV epitopes used comprised recently identified HLA-C-restricted ones and well-studied HLA-B-restricted ones. Public TCR beta signatures provided an indication of both CMV infection and a matching HLA type. Study-wide results and caveats: Cumulative frequency of public TCR beta families picked out carriers of CMV plus the relevant HLA. Predominance within the ex vivo response was attributable to HLA-C-restricted CMV-specific TCR beta clonotypes.

In TCRdb, the reads were re-called with MiXCR into one record per CDR3 protein. This table has around 430,000 distinct CDR3 sequences, about 39% appearing once. Germline assignment: CDR1 SEHNR and CDR2 FQNEAQ (reference sequence). V was pared by 5 bases and J by 4 bases, with 9 bases of the junction left unmatched. This CDR3 comprises 17 residues. This material consisted of cultured PBMCs, taken from culture after CMV antigen stimulation. This chain uses TRBV7-9 with TRBJ2-6, with 9 bases fitting TRBD1. The sequence came from a human donor in good health (CMV status not recorded). Some clones in this sample may be carry-over from other donors' samples. In DNA, the CDR3 is TGTGCCAGCAGCGTTCGGGACAGGGCTACAGGGGCCAACGTCCTGACTTTC. Its protein is CASSVRDRATGANVLTF. The full variable domain, rest sourced from reference TRBV7-9 and TRBJ2-6, is DTGVSQNPRHKITKRGQNVTFRCDPISEHNRLYWYRQTLGQGPEFLTYFQNEAQLEKSRLLSDRFSAERPKGSFSTLEIQRTEQGDSAMYLCASSVRDRATGANVLTFGAGSRLTVL.